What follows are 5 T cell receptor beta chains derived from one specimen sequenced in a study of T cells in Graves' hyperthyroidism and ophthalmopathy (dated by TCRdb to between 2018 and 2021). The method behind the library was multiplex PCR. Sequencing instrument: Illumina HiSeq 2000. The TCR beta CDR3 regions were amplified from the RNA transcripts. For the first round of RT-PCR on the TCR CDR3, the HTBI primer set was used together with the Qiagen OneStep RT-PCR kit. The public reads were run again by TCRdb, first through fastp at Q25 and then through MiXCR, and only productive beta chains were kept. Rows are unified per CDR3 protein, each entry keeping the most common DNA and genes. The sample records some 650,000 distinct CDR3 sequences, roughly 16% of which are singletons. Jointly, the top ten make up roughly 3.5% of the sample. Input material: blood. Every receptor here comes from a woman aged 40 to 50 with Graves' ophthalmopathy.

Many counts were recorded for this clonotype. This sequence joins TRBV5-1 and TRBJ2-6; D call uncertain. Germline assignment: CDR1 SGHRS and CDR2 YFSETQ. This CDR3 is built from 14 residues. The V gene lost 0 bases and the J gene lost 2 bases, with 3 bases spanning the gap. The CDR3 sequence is CASSLDTGANVLTF. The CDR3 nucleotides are TGCGCCAGCAGCTTGGATACTGGGGCCAACGTCCTGACTTTC.

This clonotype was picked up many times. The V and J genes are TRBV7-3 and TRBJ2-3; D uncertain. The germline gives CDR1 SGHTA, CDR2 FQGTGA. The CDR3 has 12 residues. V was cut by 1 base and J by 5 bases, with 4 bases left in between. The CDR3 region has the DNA TGTGCCAGCAGCTTAATTGGAGATACGCAGTATTTT. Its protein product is CASSLIGDTQYF.

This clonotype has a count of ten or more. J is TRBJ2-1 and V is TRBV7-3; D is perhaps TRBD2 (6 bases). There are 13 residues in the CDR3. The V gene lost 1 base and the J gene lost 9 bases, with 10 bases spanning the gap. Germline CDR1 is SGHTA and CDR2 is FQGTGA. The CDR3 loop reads CASSLIAGFEQFF. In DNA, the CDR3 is TGTGCCAGCAGCTTAATTGCGGGGTTTGAGCAGTTCTTC.

The CDR3 spells CASSFNPQGAQETQYF. In nucleotides, the CDR3 is TGCGCCAGCAGCTTTAACCCTCAGGGGGCCCAAGAGACCCAGTACTTC. The chain joins TRBV5-1 to TRBJ2-5; 8 bases agree with TRBD1. Unmatched junction bases numbered 7, after V lost 2 bases and J lost 1 base. The CDR3 has 16 residues. CDR1 is SGHRS, CDR2 YFSETQ, per germline.

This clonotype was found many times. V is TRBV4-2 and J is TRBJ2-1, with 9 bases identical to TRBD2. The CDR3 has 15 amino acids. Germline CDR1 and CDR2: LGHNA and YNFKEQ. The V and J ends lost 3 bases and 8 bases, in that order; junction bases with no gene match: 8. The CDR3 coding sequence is TGTGCCAGCAGCCATAGCGGGAGCGTCGGCGATGAGCAGTTCTTC. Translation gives CASSHSGSVGDEQFF.